The clone carrying this T cell receptor beta chain was recorded a few times. Its antigen remains unidentified. The data derive from a study of vaccination and CD4 T cells after COVID-19. Across the whole study: Investigators drew the post-COVID samples a median approximately 100 days after diagnosis, with a range of 35 to 161. Overlapping SARS-CoV-2, HCoV-NL63, HCoV-OC43 and HCoV-229E spike peptides were used to stimulate cells. The post-vaccine samples came a median 72 days after dose two (range 14 to 241).

The Oncomine TCR Beta short-read assay was what sequenced the DNA obtained from cultured CD4+ T cells. TCRdb passed the PCR reads through MiXCR, listing each CDR3 protein once. The sample records around 15,000 distinct CDR3 sequences, 52% being singletons. Specified treatment: roughly 11-day PBMC culture with coronavirus spike peptide pools or control peptides (ViraFEST assay). Cultures used two million PBMCs per well, roughly 9.6 IU/ml IL-2 and about 10 ug/ml peptides. Germline CDR1 DFQATT, CDR2 SNEGSKA (reference sequence). The CDR3 has 12 amino acids. Between the trimmed V and J ends, which lost 2 bases and 5 bases, there was a span of 10 bases.

The source material was CD4+ T cells from blood, cultured in vitro, sampled before SARS-CoV-2 vaccination. This receptor was identified in a human donor who had recovered from COVID-19. The chain is built from TRBV20-1 and TRBJ2-7, with a tentative D call TRBD2 (6 bases). CDR3 sequence (DNA): TGCAGTGCTAGACGGGAGTTCAACGAGCAGTACTTC. As protein: CSARREFNEQYF.